This is a list of T cell receptor beta chains from one sample in a study of vaccination effects on CD4 cells after COVID-19. TCRdb's copy holds only in-frame clones and misses some; the assay was immunoSEQ multiplex PCR. The repertoire holds 35,000 to 50,000 clones, with 55% to 75% as singletons. Antigens for these TCRs are unknown. The sequencing here drew on CD4+ T cells from PBMCs cultured with HCoV-OC43 spike peptides, taken before COVID-19 vaccination. The receptors come from a human donor who received a COVID-19 vaccine. Both conserved end residues are part of each CDR3. The D gene is left open where the match is weak. Expanded clones get a size class; other rows say once, few or many, or leave the size out.

size: NA; V: TRBV7-2; J: TRBJ2-7; D: NA; DNA: TGTGCCAGCAGCTTAGAGGCCGTCTCCTACGAGCAGTACTTC; CDR3: CASSLEAVSYEQYF
size: NA; V: TRBV7-2; J: TRBJ2-1; D: TRBD2; DNA: TGTGCCAGCAGCTCCGCGAGGACTAGGGGCAATGAGCAGTTCTTC; CDR3: CASSSARTRGNEQFF
size: NA; V: TRBV7-2; J: TRBJ1-5; D: NA; DNA: TGTGCCAGCAGCTTAAGGGGTAGCAATCAGCCCCAGCATTTT; CDR3: CASSLRGSNQPQHF
size: once; V: TRBV3-1/TRBV3-2; J: TRBJ1-6; D: NA; DNA: TGTGCCAGCAGCCAAGTGGGGGGAGGGGGGACTAATTCACCCCTCCACTTT; CDR3: CASSQVGGGGTNSPLHF
size: NA; V: TRBV5-4; J: TRBJ2-1; D: NA; DNA: TGTGCCAGCAGTCTTACAGGCACCTCCTACAATGAGCAGTTCTTC; CDR3: CASSLTGTSYNEQFF
size: NA; V: TRBV4-3; J: TRBJ2-2; D: TRBD2; DNA: TGCGCCAGCAGCCAGGGGGGGGGCACCGGGGAGCTGTTTTTT; CDR3: CASSQGGGTGELFF
size: NA; V: TRBV2; J: TRBJ2-1; D: TRBD2; DNA: TGTGCCAGCAGTGAAAGGGCTAGCGGGAGGAGGTATGAGCAGTTCTTC; CDR3: CASSERASGRRYEQFF
size: NA; V: TRBV7-7; J: TRBJ2-5; D: NA; DNA: TGTGCTAGCAGCTTAGGGGCAGCCTTGGAGACCCAGTACTTC; CDR3: CASSLGAALETQYF
size: once; V: TRBV12-3/TRBV12-4; J: TRBJ2-2; D: NA; DNA: TGTGCCAGCAGCCCTAGCACCGGGGAGCTGTTTTTT; CDR3: CASSPSTGELFF
size: few; V: TRBV5-4; J: TRBJ2-7; D: NA; DNA: TGTGCCAGCAGCTTGGACAACTCCTACGAGCAGTACTTC; CDR3: CASSLDNSYEQYF
size: NA; V: TRBV7-2; J: TRBJ1-1; D: NA; DNA: TGTGCCAGCAGCTTTAGGTCAGGGTGGAACACTGAAGCTTTCTTT; CDR3: CASSFRSGWNTEAFF